This entry concerns a single T cell receptor beta chain. The data belong to a study of CD8 T cells in Susac syndrome. V was pared by 6 bases and J by 4 bases, with 18 bases between. This CDR3 comprises 15 residues. Random hexamers were used to reverse transcribe roughly 0.45 to 1 ug of RNA. Across 54 Vbeta and 13 Jbeta, TCR beta CDR3 was amplified with immunoSEQ multiplex PCR. TCRdb used MiXCR to reprocess the immunoSEQ multiplex PCR reads, holding one entry per CDR3 protein. The data contain about 140,000 distinct CDR3 sequences, approximately 95% of them singletons. Sequenced: CD4+ T cells from PBMCs. The sequence was obtained from a human donor with multiple sclerosis. The chain couples TRBV12-3 or TRBV12-4 to TRBJ1-2; D may be TRBD1 (5 bases). The DNA of the CDR3 is TGTGCCAGCAGCCAAAGCGTTACAGGAACCTATGGCTACACCTTC. Translating it yields CASSQSVTGTYGYTF.